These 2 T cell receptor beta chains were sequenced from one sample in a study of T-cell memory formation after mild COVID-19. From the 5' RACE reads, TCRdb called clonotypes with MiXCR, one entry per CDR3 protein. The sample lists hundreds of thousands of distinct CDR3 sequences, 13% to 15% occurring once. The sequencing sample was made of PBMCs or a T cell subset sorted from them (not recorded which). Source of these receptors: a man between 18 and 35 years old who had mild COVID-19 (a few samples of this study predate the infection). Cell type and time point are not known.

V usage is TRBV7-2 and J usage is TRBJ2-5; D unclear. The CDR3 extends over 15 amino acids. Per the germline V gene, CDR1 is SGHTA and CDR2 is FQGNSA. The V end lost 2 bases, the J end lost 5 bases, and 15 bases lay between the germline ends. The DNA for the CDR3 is TGTGCCAGCAGCTTACTCGGCCGGCCCCCGGAGACCCAGTACTTC. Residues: CASSLLGRPPETQYF.

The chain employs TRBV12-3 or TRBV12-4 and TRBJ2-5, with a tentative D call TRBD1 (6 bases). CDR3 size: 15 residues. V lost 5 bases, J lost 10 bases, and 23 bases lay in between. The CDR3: CASSRNGQLRGGQYF. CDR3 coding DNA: TGTGCCAGCAGTCGAAACGGACAGCTCCGGGGTGGCCAGTACTTC.